This TCR beta chain was identified in a study of CD8+ T cells in alopecia areata. Study-level results: TCR sharing was clearer in mice than between patients, perhaps partly owing to patient HLA diversity. Elevated clonality characterized lesional scalp relative to normal scalp, particularly in alopecia totalis/universalis.

RNA extraction and reverse transcription yielded cDNA as sequencing template. TCRdb's table, derived via immunoSEQ multiplex PCR, lists solely in-frame clones and lacks some. The table lists under 40,000 clones, roughly half of them singletons. With respect to this clone: The target antigen is unknown.

This CDR3 is built from 15 residues. Five or six patients had their CD4+ cells sorted into CD25+CD127- cells. Researchers gathered lesional scalp punch biopsies and peripheral blood from patients with alopecia areata. Researchers picked out CD4+ and CD8+ T cells from PBMCs by sorting. The V call is TRBV21-1, the J call TRBJ1-2; no DNA check was done on the table's D call, TRBD1. TRBV21-1 is a known pseudogene. This clonotype was obtained from a human donor with alopecia areata. Sequenced sample: CD4+ Tregs sorted from blood. The CDR3 here is CASSNPDRGRYGYTF. In DNA form, the CDR3 reads TGTGCCAGCAGCAATCCGGACAGGGGGAGATATGGCTACACCTTC.